Included here is one TCR beta chain sequence, with context. As processed by the authors: By means of reference gene primer amplification, nucleated cell counts were estimated. Repertoires were generated with immunoSEQ multiplex PCR, while TCRdb's copy carries only in-frame clones and drops some. V and J calls and clone size follow that table, whereas D and trimming were derived from the DNA. The sample contains about 190,000 clones, 88% of which appear only once. These data come from a study of blood T cell repertoires in COVID-19. Study-wide context: Sites in the United States, Italy and Spain provided acute and convalescent COVID-19 samples. PBMCs, B-cell-depleted T cells, or T cells provided the cDNA or gDNA that made up the material.

V trimming: 4 bases; J trimming: 6 bases; junction bases outside the gene matches: 8. CDR3 length equals 15 residues. CDR1 SGHDT and CDR2 YYEEEE come from the germline V gene. The origin of this receptor is a man aged 18 to 35 with active or convalescent COVID-19. The rearrangement joins TRBV5-6 to TRBJ2-2; 8 nucleotides match TRBD1. Sequenced material: peripheral blood. Here the CDR3 DNA reads TGTGCCAGCAGCCTTGGACAGGGTCTGCCCGGGGAGCTGTTTTTT. Translated, it gives CASSLGQGLPGELFF. The full variable domain, completed using reference TRBV5-6 and TRBJ2-2, is DAGVTQSPTHLIKTRGQQVTLRCSPKSGHDTVSWYQQALGQGPQFIFQYYEEEERQRGNFPDRFSGHQFPNYSSELNVNALLLGDSALYLCASSLGQGLPGELFFGEGSRLTVL.